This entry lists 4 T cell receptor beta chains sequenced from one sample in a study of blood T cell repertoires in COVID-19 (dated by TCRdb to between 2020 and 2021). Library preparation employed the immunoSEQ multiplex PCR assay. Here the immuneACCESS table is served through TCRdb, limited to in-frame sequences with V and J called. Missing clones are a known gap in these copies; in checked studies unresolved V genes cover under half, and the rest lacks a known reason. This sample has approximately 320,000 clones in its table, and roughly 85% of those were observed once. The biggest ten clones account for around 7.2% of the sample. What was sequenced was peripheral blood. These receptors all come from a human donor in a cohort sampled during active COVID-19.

The CDR3 loop reads CSASRRAAGPEAFF. In DNA form, the CDR3 reads TGCAGTGCTAGTCGCCGAGCTGCGGGACCTGAAGCTTTCTTT. The chain recombines TRBV20-1 with TRBJ1-1; tentatively, D is TRBD1 (5 bases). In germline, CDR1 is DFQATT, CDR2 SNEGSKA (reference sequence). CDR3 size: 14 residues. Between the trimmed V and J ends, which lost 3 bases and 6 bases, there was a span of 17 bases.

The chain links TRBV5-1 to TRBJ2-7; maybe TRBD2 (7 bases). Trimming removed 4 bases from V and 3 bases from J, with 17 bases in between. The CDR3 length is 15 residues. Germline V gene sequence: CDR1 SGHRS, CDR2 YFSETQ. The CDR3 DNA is TGCGCCAGCAGCGCGGGGGCAGGTCTCAACTACGAGCAGTACTTC. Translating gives CASSAGAGLNYEQYF.

CDR3 residues: CASSLDRQDTEAFF. The CDR3 DNA reads TGTGCCAGCTCACTTGACAGACAGGACACTGAAGCTTTCTTT. The gene calls are TRBV18 and TRBJ1-1, with D maybe TRBD1 (6 bases). Per germline, CDR1 KGHSH and CDR2 LQKENI. The CDR3 is 14 amino acids. The V and J ends lost 4 bases and 3 bases respectively, with 12 bases between them. Variable domain in full (rest from reference TRBV18 and TRBJ1-1): NAGVMQNPRHLVRRRGQEARLRCSPMKGHSHVYWYRQLPEEGLKFMVYLQKENIIDESGMPKERFSAEFPKEGPSILRIQQVVRGDSAAYFCASSLDRQDTEAFFGQGTRLTVV.

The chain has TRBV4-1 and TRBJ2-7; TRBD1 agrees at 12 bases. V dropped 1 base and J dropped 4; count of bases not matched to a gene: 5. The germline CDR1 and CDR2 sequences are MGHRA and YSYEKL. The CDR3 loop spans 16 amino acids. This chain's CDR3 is CASSQVKGQGAYEQYF. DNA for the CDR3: TGCGCCAGCAGCCAAGTTAAGGGACAGGGGGCTTACGAGCAGTACTTC.